The sequence of this T cell receptor (beta chain) was determined in a study of blood T cell repertoires in COVID-19. Study-wide context: Sample material is recorded as cDNA or gDNA derived from T cells, B-cell-depleted T cells, or PBMCs.

CDR1 and CDR2 (germline): SGDLS, YYNGEE. The J segment lost 3 bases and the V segment lost 0 bases, leaving 8 bases of the junction unmatched. The CDR3 runs 16 residues. Source study methods: Estimation of nucleated cell counts relied on the amplification of reference gene primers. Only in-frame clones appear in the TCRdb table, and some are missing; sequencing was by immunoSEQ multiplex PCR. The DNA gave D and trimming, while V, J and clone size come from that table. The data show a few hundred thousand clones, with more than 70% seen just once and roughly 6.9% held by the top ten. This TCR derives from a woman younger than 45 who had recovered from COVID-19. This rearrangement joins TRBV9 to TRBJ2-7, with TRBD1 identical over 8 bases. Sequencing used peripheral blood. CDR3 region: CASSVAPGQGIYEQYF. The CDR3 DNA follows: TGTGCCAGCAGCGTAGCTCCCGGACAGGGAATCTACGAGCAGTACTTC.